This T cell receptor beta chain was captured by sequencing in a study of T cells after yellow fever vaccination. General observations from the study: Peak timing came faster in the weaker secondary response, day 5 versus 15.

Comments on this clonotype: What it binds is unknown.

From the 5' RACE reads, TCRdb called clonotypes with MiXCR, one entry per CDR3 protein. The sample carries approximately 110,000 distinct CDR3 sequences, nearly 7.5% recorded once. V lost 4 bases to trimming and J lost 5 bases, with 6 bases between them. The CDR3 extends over 12 amino acids. The sequences come from CD4+ T cells sorted from PBMCs, collected roughly 10 days after the first yellow fever vaccination. This TCR was recovered from a man between 18 and 35 years old who received the YFV17D yellow fever vaccine. The chain joins TRBV12-3 or TRBV12-4 to TRBJ2-1, with D perhaps assigned TRBD1 or TRBD2 (5 bases each). The CDR3 sequence is CASSWDDNEQFF. In nucleotides, the CDR3 is TGTGCCAGCAGTTGGGACGACAATGAGCAGTTCTTC.